The sequence of this T cell receptor beta chain was determined in a study of T cells after yellow fever vaccination. MiXCR, applied by TCRdb to the 5' RACE reads, yields one record per CDR3 protein. Here the sample spans around 13,000 distinct CDR3 sequences, 4.5% to 5% being singletons. This clonotype was seen ten or more times. The sequences come from PBMCs, either bulk or a sorted T-cell subset (CD4+, CD8+, memory, or dextramer-sorted; not recorded which), collected 45 days after the yellow fever booster vaccination. This TCR was sampled from a man younger than 40 who received the YFV17D yellow fever vaccine.

DNA for the CDR3: TGCGCCAGCAGCCAAGATACGGGGGGTAATGAGCAGTTCTTC. The encoded protein is CASSQDTGGNEQFF. V and J are TRBV4-3 and TRBJ2-1, with 7 bases that match TRBD2. The trim removed 0 bases at V and 7 bases at J, leaving 3 bases unmatched. CDR1 and CDR2 from the germline V gene are LGHNA and YSLEER. This CDR3 is 14 amino acids long.